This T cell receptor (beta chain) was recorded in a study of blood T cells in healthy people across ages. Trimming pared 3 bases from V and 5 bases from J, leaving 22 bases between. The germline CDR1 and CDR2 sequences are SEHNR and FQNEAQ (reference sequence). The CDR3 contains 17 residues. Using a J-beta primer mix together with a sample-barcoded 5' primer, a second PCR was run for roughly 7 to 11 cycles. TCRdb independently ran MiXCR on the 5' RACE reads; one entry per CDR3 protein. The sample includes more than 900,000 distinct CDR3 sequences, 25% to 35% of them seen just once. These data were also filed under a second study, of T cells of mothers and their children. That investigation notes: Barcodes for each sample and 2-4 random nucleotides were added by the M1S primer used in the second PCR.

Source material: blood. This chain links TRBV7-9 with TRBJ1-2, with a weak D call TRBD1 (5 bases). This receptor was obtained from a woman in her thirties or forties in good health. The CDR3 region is CASSLPGWDSRSYGYTF. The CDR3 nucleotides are TGTGCCAGCAGCTTGCCCGGATGGGACTCCCGGAGTTATGGCTACACCTTC.